Sequencing of this TCR beta chain was carried out in a study of shared clonotypes between healthy human individuals. In the study overall: There were three CD4 naive, three CD4 memory, two CD8 naive and one CD8 memory plates per donor.

Every subset's genomic DNA went evenly onto several immunoSEQ plates. Replicate PCRs run on sorted subsets employed approximately 0.2 ug DNA, approximately 30,000 T cell genomes. Method: immunoSEQ multiplex PCR; TCRdb's copy keeps in-frame clones and lacks some. The table has 2 million to 2.5 million clones, 80% to 95% seen once. Nashville, Tennessee was home to all donors, each a Caucasian adult. The germline CDR1 and CDR2 sequences are LGHNA and YNFKEQ. The CDR3 consists of 16 residues. The V end was cut by 0 bases, the J end by 0 bases, with 9 bases between. A word on this clone: Within the sample, other DNA sequences also encode this same CDR3.

The rearrangement links TRBV4-2 to TRBJ1-5, with D unclear. The receptor was derived from a man between 18 and 35 years old in good health. Some clones in this sample may be carry-over from other donors' samples. The sequencing sample was made of naive CD4+ T cells from PBMCs. Subset described: CD45RA+ positively selected. CDR3 protein: CASSQEVGSSNQPQHF. As DNA, the CDR3 is TGTGCCAGCAGCCAAGAGGTGGGCTCTAGCAATCAGCCCCAGCATTTT.